This is a list of T cell receptor beta chains from one sample in a study of blood T cells in healthy people across ages. TCRdb reprocessed the 5' RACE reads with MiXCR, giving one entry per CDR3 protein. The table includes roughly 700,000 distinct CDR3 sequences, around half detected once. What was sequenced was blood. The receptors derive from a woman aged 60-75 years in good health. The CDR3 runs from the conserved cysteine through the conserved F or W. The D gene is left open where the match is weak. Clone sizes are given selectively: once, few, many, or a class where the clone is expanded.

clone size,V gene,J gene,CDR3 length,D gene,CDR3 DNA,CDR3 protein
-,TRBV7-2,TRBJ2-2,17,TRBD2,TGTGCCAGCAGCCGAACTTCGGGACTAGACCCGCCCGGGGAGCTGTTTTTT,CASSRTSGLDPPGELFF
few,TRBV12-3/TRBV12-4,TRBJ2-5,13,TRBD2,TGTGCCAGCGGGACTAGCGCCCAAGAGACCCAGTACTTC,CASGTSAQETQYF
few,TRBV10-3,TRBJ2-1,15,TRBD2,TGTGCCATCAGTGAAGAACTAGCGGCCTACAATGAGCAGTTCTTC,CAISEELAAYNEQFF
-,TRBV3-1,TRBJ1-6,14,-,TGTGCCAGCAGCGACCAGGGGAATAATTCACCCCTCCACTTT,CASSDQGNNSPLHF
-,TRBV12-3/TRBV12-4,TRBJ1-5,13,-,TGTGCCAGCAGTTGGGCAGGGAGCGGTCCCCAGCATTTT,CASSWAGSGPQHF
-,TRBV4-2,TRBJ2-5,14,-,TGTGCCAGCAGCCTCCTGGAGGCAGAAGAGACCCAGTACTTC,CASSLLEAEETQYF
-,TRBV5-1,TRBJ2-7,15,TRBD2,TGCGCCAGCAGCTCTAGCGGGAGGTCCTACAATGAGCAGTACTTC,CASSSSGRSYNEQYF
-,TRBV20-1,TRBJ2-5,15,TRBD1,TGCAGTGCTAGAGACCCCCGGACAGGAGGAGAGACCCAGTACTTC,CSARDPRTGGETQYF
-,TRBV3-1,TRBJ2-1,16,-,TGTGCCAGCAGCCTGGTGAGGGCCGCTTCCTACAATGAGCAGTTCTTC,CASSLVRAASYNEQFF
few,TRBV21-1,TRBJ1-1,12,-,TGTGCCAGCACTCGGGTGAACACTGAAGCTTTCTTT,CASTRVNTEAFF
-,TRBV5-1,TRBJ2-1,14,TRBD1,TGCGCCAGCAGCTTGGCGGGACAGGGATACGAGCAGTTCTTC,CASSLAGQGYEQFF
few,TRBV27,TRBJ2-7,13,-,TGTGCCAGCAGTCCTACGATCTCCTACGAGCAGTACTTC,CASSPTISYEQYF
-,TRBV28,TRBJ2-3,11,-,TGTGCCAGTGCTGGGGGATGTAGGCAGTATTTT,CASAGGCRQYF
-,TRBV5-8,TRBJ2-5,16,-,TGTGCCAGCAGCATCCCACGGGACCCACGGGGGGAGACCCAGTACTTC,CASSIPRDPRGETQYF
-,TRBV12-3/TRBV12-4,TRBJ1-2,16,-,TGTGCCAGCAGCTATGGTAGAACTAACGCTAACTATGGCTACACCTTC,CASSYGRTNANYGYTF
-,TRBV2,TRBJ2-2,15,-,TGTGCCAGCACCGGCTTGGCAGGGGGGACCGGGGAGCTGTTTTTT,CASTGLAGGTGELFF
-,TRBV5-6,TRBJ2-7,14,TRBD2,TGTGCCAGCAGCGCGGGACTAGCAGAATACGAGCAGTACTTC,CASSAGLAEYEQYF
few,TRBV25-1,TRBJ2-5,17,-,TGTGCCAGCAGTGAACACGGCTCGTTTGGGGGGCAAGAGACCCAGTACTTC,CASSEHGSFGGQETQYF
few,TRBV4-2,TRBJ1-2,17,TRBD1,TGTGCCAGCAGCCATATGGGCCGGGACAGGGACGGCTATGGCTACACCTTC,CASSHMGRDRDGYGYTF
few,TRBV29-1,TRBJ2-2,14,-,TGCAGCGTGGAGAACGCCCTAAGGACCGGGGAGCTGTTTTTT,CSVENALRTGELFF
many,TRBV29-1,TRBJ2-5,13,TRBD2,TGCAGCGTCGTGACTAGCGGAGTGGAGACCCAGTACTTC,CSVVTSGVETQYF
-,TRBV5-1,TRBJ2-7,15,-,TGCGCCAGCAGCTCCCTGGACAGAGCCTCCGACGAGCAGTACTTC,CASSSLDRASDEQYF
-,TRBV5-1,TRBJ1-1,14,-,TGCGCCAGTTTCTGGACGACCGGGGGGACTGAAGCTTTCTTT,CASFWTTGGTEAFF
few,TRBV7-6,TRBJ2-7,14,-,TGTGCCAGCAGCTTAGTCCTCAACTCCTACGAGCAGTACTTC,CASSLVLNSYEQYF
-,TRBV20-1,TRBJ2-7,15,TRBD1,TGCAGTGCTAGGGAATACAGGGGGTGGGGGTACGAGCAGTACTTC,CSAREYRGWGYEQYF
-,TRBV28,TRBJ1-5,16,TRBD1,TGTGCCAGCAGTCCCGACAGGGATTGGAGCAATCAGCCCCAGCATTTT,CASSPDRDWSNQPQHF
many,TRBV20-1,TRBJ1-2,12,-,TGCAGTGCCGCCCGGGAGGAGAAAGGCTACACCTTC,CSAAREEKGYTF
-,TRBV7-2,TRBJ2-7,16,TRBD2,TGTGCCAGCAGCTTAGAGGGTAGCGGGACCTACAATGAGCAGTACTTC,CASSLEGSGTYNEQYF
-,TRBV27,TRBJ2-1,15,-,TGTGCCAGCAGTTTATTGGGACGATCAAACAATGAGCAGTTCTTC,CASSLLGRSNNEQFF
few,TRBV15,TRBJ1-4,15,-,TGTGCCACCAGCAGAGATTTCAGGGTGGACGAAAAACTGTTTTTT,CATSRDFRVDEKLFF
once,TRBV27,TRBJ2-7,13,TRBD2,TGTGCCAGCTCGGGGAGGGGAGGCTACGAGCAGTACTTC,CASSGRGGYEQYF
once,TRBV9,TRBJ2-7,14,-,TGTGCCAGCGGCGTAGGGCAGGGTTTCAACGAGCAGTACTTC,CASGVGQGFNEQYF
-,TRBV7-2,TRBJ2-7,15,TRBD2,TGTGCCAGCAGCAAATGGGGCGGGAGCTCCTACGAGCAGTACTTC,CASSKWGGSSYEQYF
-,TRBV20-1,TRBJ2-7,14,TRBD1,TGCAGTGCTACCGACAGGGAACGGTCGTACGAGCAGTACTTC,CSATDRERSYEQYF
-,TRBV7-9,TRBJ2-1,13,-,TGTGCCAGCAGCTTAGATGGTAAGACTCAGCAGTTCTTC,CASSLDGKTQQFF
-,TRBV11-2,TRBJ2-7,13,-,TGTGCCAGCAGCCCCTACACCGGCTACGAGCAGTACTTC,CASSPYTGYEQYF
-,TRBV11-1,TRBJ2-4,15,-,TGTGCCAGCAGCCCAGGAGTCCTAGCCAAAAACATTCAGTACTTC,CASSPGVLAKNIQYF
few,TRBV5-1,TRBJ1-1,15,-,TGCGCCAGCAGCGACGACAGGAAATTGAACACTGAAGCTTTCTTT,CASSDDRKLNTEAFF
-,TRBV28,TRBJ2-5,14,-,TGTGCCAGCAGTTTTAGGACAGCCATGGGGACCCAGTACTTC,CASSFRTAMGTQYF
many,TRBV7-6,TRBJ1-2,13,-,TGTGCCAGCAGCTCCATGGGGTTTGATGGCTACACCTTC,CASSSMGFDGYTF
-,TRBV4-3,TRBJ2-5,17,TRBD1,TGCGCCAGCAGCCCAGAGGGGACAGGGATTTCCTCGGGGACCCAGTACTTC,CASSPEGTGISSGTQYF
-,TRBV20-1,TRBJ2-5,13,-,TGCAGTGCTAGATGGCAGGGCCAAGAGACCCAGTACTTC,CSARWQGQETQYF
-,TRBV3-1,TRBJ1-5,14,-,TGTGCCAGCAGCCAAGATATCGGGTTGCGGCCCCAGCATTTT,CASSQDIGLRPQHF
few,TRBV28,TRBJ2-6,14,-,TGTGCCAGCCGGGTGTCTTCCGGGGCCAACGTCCTGACTTTC,CASRVSSGANVLTF
-,TRBV18,TRBJ2-1,14,TRBD1,TGTGCCAGCTCACTCATCCGGGACAGAGAGACCCAGTTCTTC,CASSLIRDRETQFF
-,TRBV24-1,TRBJ2-1,18,TRBD2,TGTGCCACCAGTGTAAGGCCTAGCGGGAGCAGCTCCTACAATGAGCAGTTCTTC,CATSVRPSGSSSYNEQFF
once,TRBV11-2,TRBJ2-7,14,-,TGTGCCAGCAGATCCTCGGGTCCCCCCTACGAGCAGTACTTC,CASRSSGPPYEQYF
many,TRBV20-1,TRBJ2-7,15,TRBD1,TGCAGTGCTAGAGATCTGAGACAGGGAGTATACGAGCAGTACTTC,CSARDLRQGVYEQYF
-,TRBV24-1,TRBJ2-1,16,-,TGTGCCACCAGTGATTGGGTCGCGAGCTCCTACAATGAGCAGTTCTTC,CATSDWVASSYNEQFF
few,TRBV12-3/TRBV12-4,TRBJ2-4,14,-,TGTGCCAGCAGTTCGGGCGGTTACAAAAACATTCAGTACTTC,CASSSGGYKNIQYF
many,TRBV11-2,TRBJ2-7,14,-,TGTGCCAGCAGCTACGGGGGACTCCCCTACGAGCAGTACTTC,CASSYGGLPYEQYF
-,TRBV6-1,TRBJ1-6,15,TRBD1,TGTGCCAGCAGTGAACGGGACAGGGTCGGTTCACCCCTCCACTTT,CASSERDRVGSPLHF
-,TRBV20-1,TRBJ1-6,17,-,TGCAGTGCTAGAGAATCGGGGGCAGGGGATTGGAATTCACCCCTCCACTTT,CSARESGAGDWNSPLHF
few,TRBV20-1,TRBJ1-2,14,-,TGCAGTGCTGGGGCTCGGGGGGCAGACTATGGCTACACCTTC,CSAGARGADYGYTF
-,TRBV11-2,TRBJ2-1,17,TRBD2,TGTGCCAGCAGCTTAATCTCTAGCGGAGACTCCTACAATGAGCAGTTCTTC,CASSLISSGDSYNEQFF
once,TRBV2,TRBJ2-1,15,TRBD1,TGTGCCAGCAGTGGAGGGGACAGTCCCTACAATGAGCAGTTCTTC,CASSGGDSPYNEQFF
-,TRBV6-2/TRBV6-3,TRBJ2-1,16,TRBD2,TGTACCAGCAGTTACCCTTGGGACTATGCCTACAATGAGCAGTTCTTC,CTSSYPWDYAYNEQFF